This record concerns one T cell receptor beta chain sequence. Its antigen is not identified. Generated by immunoSEQ multiplex PCR, the TCRdb table keeps only in-frame clones and is missing some. The data show 300,000 to 450,000 clones, roughly 84% seen once. The treatment was: roughly 19 received Ad26.COV2.S at low or high dose, single or two shots; 5 received placebo; per-sample allocation not given. Collection of samples fell on day 63 after the first vaccine or placebo injection. These data belong to a study of Ad26.COV2.S vaccination and SARS-CoV-2 variants. Study outcomes and limitations: Vaccine recipients had higher spike-specific TCR breadth than placebo recipients. TCR breadth and depth analyses may have underestimated total T cell responses.

The germline V gene has CDR1 MRHNA and CDR2 SNTAGT. The CDR3 has 16 residues. The V and J ends lost 6 bases and 2 bases, in that order; junction bases with no gene match: 7. Here the sequenced sample was peripheral blood, taken in a trial of Ad26.COV2.S vaccine versus placebo. The source of this sequence is a person aged 18 to 59 who received the Ad26.COV2.S COVID-19 vaccine or a placebo. The chain uses TRBV6-4 and TRBJ2-3, with 11 bases that match TRBD2. In DNA, the CDR3 is TGTGCCAGCAGCCAAACTAGCGGGGGATACACAGATACGCAGTATTTT. Protein sequence: CASSQTSGGYTDTQYF.